This TCR beta chain was identified during a study of cytomegalovirus exposure and HLA in healthy donors. Use of 60 Vbeta and 13 Jbeta primers characterized the PCR. Assay used: immunoSEQ multiplex PCR; TCRdb lists only in-frame clones, some missing. The sample has over 150,000 clones; approximately 81% are singletons. The germline CDR1 and CDR2 sequences are LGHNA and YSLEER. V lost 5 bases, J lost 0 bases, and 4 bases stayed unmatched. CDR3 length: 15 residues. The sequenced sample was PBMCs. The J gene is TRBJ2-3, the V gene TRBV4-3, with 8 bases fitting TRBD1. The clonotype was recovered from a man aged 30 to 39 in good health and CMV-seropositive. The CDR3: CASSFRQGSTDTQYF. The CDR3 region has the DNA TGCGCCAGCAGCTTTCGACAGGGGAGCACAGATACGCAGTATTTT.